A single sample gave rise to the 31 T cell receptor beta chains below, sequenced in a study of Graves' ophthalmopathy and Graves' hyperthyroidism. Amplification from RNA transcripts yielded the TCR beta CDR3 regions. Investigators did first-round RT-PCR with HTBI primers, then second-round multiplex PCR. TCRdb passed the multiplex PCR reads through MiXCR, listing each CDR3 protein once. The sample has hundreds of thousands of distinct CDR3 sequences; 13% to 15% are singletons. The sequencing sample was made of blood. The receptors derive from a woman between 25 and 40 years old with Graves' ophthalmopathy.

The CDR3 spells CASSLHDSENYGYTF. The CDR3 bases are TGCGCCAGCAGCTTGCATGACAGCGAGAATTATGGCTACACCTTC. The chain combines TRBV5-1 with TRBJ1-2; D is possibly TRBD1 (5 bases). The germline gives CDR1 SGHRS, CDR2 YFSETQ. This CDR3 is 15 amino acids long. V was trimmed by 1 base and J by 5 bases, leaving 15 bases between them.

The gene calls are TRBV6-5 and TRBJ1-4; D is unclear. The CDR3 covers 11 residues. V gave up 4 bases and J gave up 13 bases, with 10 bases separating them. From germline, CDR1 is MNHEY and CDR2 SVGAGI. The CDR3, as DNA: TGTGCCAGCAGTTCCGCGGGGTTACTGTTTTTT. Its translation: CASSSAGLLFF.

This clonotype was detected ten times or more. The chain has TRBV6-2 or TRBV6-3 and TRBJ1-2; D not certain. The CDR3 is 13 amino acids. V gave up 5 bases and J gave up 3 bases, with 10 bases separating them. Germline V gene data show CDR1 as MNHEY and CDR2 as SVGEGT. As DNA, the CDR3 is TGTGCCAGCAGTGCGACAAGTGACTATGGCTACACCTTC. Translation gives CASSATSDYGYTF.

This clonotype was counted many times. The gene calls are TRBV12-3 or TRBV12-4 and TRBJ1-6; 7 bases are shared with TRBD1. The CDR3 is 15 residues long. The V and J ends lost 10 bases and 10 bases, in that order; junction bases with no gene match: 16. The CDR3 spells CATNLSTGLGSPLHF. CDR3 bases: TGTGCCACCAACCTCTCGACAGGGTTAGGGTCACCCCTCCACTTT.

At least ten counts were recorded for this clonotype. The gene calls are TRBV19 and TRBJ1-2; D might be TRBD1 (5 bases). Germline V gene data show CDR1 as LNHDA and CDR2 as SQIVND (reference sequence). V lost 7 bases, J lost 4 bases, and 19 bases lay in between. This CDR3 comprises 15 residues. CDR3 DNA: TGTGCCAGTAACCCGACAGTTACAAACTTCTATGGCTACACCTTC. This encodes CASNPTVTNFYGYTF.

The table lists this clonotype with many counts. This sequence joins TRBV12-3 or TRBV12-4 and TRBJ1-1; maybe TRBD1 (5 bases). The CDR3 is 12 amino acids. The V and J ends lost 7 bases and 7 bases respectively, with 13 bases between them. CDR3 region: CASTGLGVEAFF. CDR3 coding DNA: TGTGCCAGCACCGGGCTGGGGGTTGAAGCTTTCTTT.

This clonotype was seen at least ten times. The rearrangement uses TRBV12-3 or TRBV12-4 and TRBJ1-1; D gene uncertain. Trimming took off 5 bases at V and 1 base at J, with 17 bases between the two ends. This CDR3 region has 16 residues. The DNA of the CDR3 is TGTGCCAGCAGTACCCCGATTGTAGCCCAGAACACTGAAGCTTTCTTT. Encoded protein: CASSTPIVAQNTEAFF.

This clonotype appeared many times. The rearrangement joins TRBV19 to TRBJ2-7; 9 bases agree with TRBD1. The trim removed 3 bases at V and 2 bases at J, leaving 5 bases unmatched. The germline V gene has CDR1 LNHDA and CDR2 SQIVND (reference sequence). The CDR3 has 15 residues. CDR3 DNA: TGTGCCAGTAGTATCATTGGGACAGGGACCTACGAGCAGTACTTC. Translated, it gives CASSIIGTGTYEQYF.

The rearrangement joins TRBV6-1 to TRBJ2-5; D could derive from TRBD1 or TRBD2 (5 bases each). Germline CDR1 is MNHNS and CDR2 is SASEGT. The CDR3 consists of 14 residues. V was trimmed by 9 bases and J by 7 bases, leaving 21 bases between them. CDR3 region: CASSPGRRAATQYF. In DNA, the CDR3 is TGTGCCAGTAGTCCGGGACGGCGGGCGGCGACCCAGTACTTC.

V usage is TRBV27 and J usage is TRBJ1-2; weak D call: TRBD1 (5 bases). The V end was cut by 5 bases, the J end by 6 bases, with 19 bases between. This CDR3 region has 15 residues. Germline CDR1 MNHEY, CDR2 SMNVEV (reference sequence). The CDR3 nucleotides are TGTGCCAGCAGTCCCCGGGGGGAAAGGTTCAATGGCTACACCTTC. Protein sequence: CASSPRGERFNGYTF.

This clonotype was seen at least ten times. This sequence joins TRBV6-5 and TRBJ1-6; 8 bases match TRBD1. There are 18 residues in the CDR3. The germline V gene has CDR1 MNHEY and CDR2 SVGAGI. The trim removed 2 bases at V and 2 bases at J, leaving 8 bases unmatched. The CDR3 spells CASSYLRQGSAYNSPLHF. The CDR3 nucleotides are TGTGCCAGCAGTTACCTCAGACAGGGGAGCGCCTATAATTCACCCCTCCACTTT.

The rearrangement uses TRBV30 and TRBJ2-5, with unresolved D. The V end was cut by 3 bases, the J end by 4 bases, with 6 bases between. The CDR3 is 11 amino acids. Germline V CDR1 and CDR2: GTSNPN, SVGIG (reference sequence). CDR3 DNA sequence: TGTGCCTGGAGCGCCAGAGAGACCCAGTACTTC. It translates to CAWSARETQYF.

The chain recombines TRBV20-1 with TRBJ2-7; possible D gene TRBD2, 6 bases. CDR1 is DFQATT, CDR2 SNEGSKA, per germline (reference sequence). V dropped 0 bases and J dropped 4 bases, with 13 bases sitting between them. The CDR3 loop spans 14 amino acids. The CDR3 DNA sequence: TGCAGTGCTAGAGATACGGGACTCAAATACGAGCAGTACTTC. Its translation: CSARDTGLKYEQYF.

The V call is TRBV28, the J call TRBJ2-2, with D perhaps matching TRBD1 (5 bases). The germline gives CDR1 MDHEN, CDR2 SYDVKM. This CDR3 comprises 18 residues. V lost 1 base and J 3 bases, leaving 18 bases between the germline ends. The CDR3 is CASSLSKGMGVYTGELFF. CDR3 bases: TGTGCCAGCAGTTTATCGAAGGGGATGGGTGTTTACACCGGGGAGCTGTTTTTT.

This clonotype has at least ten counts. This rearrangement joins TRBV3-1 to TRBJ1-5; no clear D. The V gene lost 0 bases and the J gene lost 7 bases, with 7 bases spanning the gap. Germline loops: CDR1 LGHDT, CDR2 YNNKEL (reference sequence). This CDR3 spans 13 amino acids. The CDR3 is CASSQDYRQPQHF. The CDR3 DNA reads as TGTGCCAGCAGCCAAGATTATAGGCAGCCCCAGCATTTT.

This clonotype was counted between two and nine times. V usage is TRBV5-4 and J usage is TRBJ2-2; 8 bases are a match to TRBD1. V lost 0 bases, J lost 0 bases, and 1 base stayed unmatched. This CDR3 has 16 amino acids. Germline V lookup: CDR1 SGHNT, CDR2 YYREEE (reference sequence). CDR3 nucleotide sequence: TGTGCCAGCAGCTTGGTGGGACAGGCGAACACCGGGGAGCTGTTTTTT. Its translation is CASSLVGQANTGELFF.

This clonotype appeared many times. The rearrangement links TRBV10-3 to TRBJ2-5; D is possibly TRBD2 (6 bases). The CDR3 has 13 residues. V lost 3 bases and J 5 bases, leaving 10 bases between the germline ends. From germline, CDR1 is ENHRY and CDR2 SYGVKD. This CDR3 reads CAISDGGRETQYF. The CDR3, as DNA: TGTGCCATCAGTGACGGGGGTCGGGAGACCCAGTACTTC.

In its sample, this clonotype was seen many times. J is TRBJ1-2 and V is TRBV4-1; 9 bases line up with TRBD1. This CDR3 is built from 15 residues. Unmatched junction bases numbered 3, after V lost 4 bases and J lost 0 bases. In germline, CDR1 is MGHRA, CDR2 YSYEKL. The CDR3 DNA is TGCGCCAGCAGCCCGGGACAGGGCCCTAACTATGGCTACACCTTC. It is translated as CASSPGQGPNYGYTF.

This clonotype was seen repeatedly, ten times or more. The V call is TRBV6-5, the J call TRBJ1-2, with D unclear. The CDR3 spans 13 residues. CDR1 is MNHEY, CDR2 SVGAGI, per germline. V was clipped by 4 bases and J by 6 bases, with 12 bases between them. The chain's CDR3 is CASSLSAGHGYTF. In DNA form, the CDR3 reads TGTGCCAGCAGTTTATCAGCAGGCCATGGCTACACCTTC.

This clonotype was counted a few times. The rearrangement uses TRBV19 and TRBJ1-3; D gene unclear. V dropped 3 bases and J dropped 2 bases, with 14 bases sitting between them. Germline V gives CDR1 LNHDA, CDR2 SQIVND (reference sequence). This CDR3 has 16 residues. CDR3 region: CASSMPRLLTGNTIYF. CDR3 DNA sequence: TGTGCCAGTAGTATGCCCCGGCTCCTGACTGGAAACACCATATATTTT.

This clonotype was found many times. The rearrangement links TRBV7-2 to TRBJ2-7; D unresolved. V dropped 6 bases and J dropped 3 bases, with 6 bases sitting between them. Looked up from germline, CDR1 is SGHTA and CDR2 is FQGNSA. The CDR3 has 11 amino acids. Written as DNA, the CDR3 is TGTGCCAGCAGATCCGGCTACGAGCAGTACTTC. It codes for CASRSGYEQYF.

This clonotype was counted ten times or more. As DNA, the CDR3 is TGTGCCAGCAGCCAAGAGGCAGGCGGGAGTCAGCCCCAGCATTTT. It encodes CASSQEAGGSQPQHF. The chain combines TRBV4-2 with TRBJ1-5; D gene unclear. Germline CDR1 is LGHNA and CDR2 is YNFKEQ. The CDR3 is made up of 15 amino acids. Trimming cost V 0 bases and J 6 bases, with 12 bases left between them.

CDR3 in amino acids: CASSLDGGANNEKLFF. The CDR3 DNA sequence: TGTGCCAGCAGTTTAGATGGTGGGGCGAACAATGAAAAACTGTTTTTT. This sequence joins TRBV28 and TRBJ1-4; D possibly corresponds to TRBD1 (5 bases). Germline loops: CDR1 MDHEN, CDR2 SYDVKM. Between the trimmed V and J ends, which lost 2 bases and 5 bases, there was a span of 15 bases. This CDR3 spans 16 amino acids.

This clonotype came up many times. The chain joins TRBV28 to TRBJ2-7; D possibly corresponds to TRBD2 (6 bases). Germline V CDR1 and CDR2: MDHEN, SYDVKM. This CDR3 is 14 amino acids long. The V and J ends lost 7 bases and 3 bases respectively, with 16 bases between them. The CDR3 protein is CASNRRARNYEQYF. As DNA, the CDR3 is TGTGCCAGCAACCGGAGGGCCAGAAACTACGAGCAGTACTTC.

The chain combines TRBV27 with TRBJ2-2; D might be TRBD1 or TRBD2, each matching 5 bases. Germline CDR1 and CDR2: MNHEY and SMNVEV (reference sequence). Trimming cost V 4 bases and J 3 bases, with 21 bases left between them. The CDR3 loop spans 18 amino acids. CDR3 amino acids: CASSSRPGPFFYTGELFF. CDR3 bases: TGTGCCAGCAGTTCCCGCCCGGGACCCTTCTTCTACACCGGGGAGCTGTTTTTT.

This clonotype was counted at least ten times. The chain combines TRBV27 with TRBJ2-7, with TRBD1 identical over 7 bases. CDR3 length: 12 amino acids. Germline V CDR1 and CDR2: MNHEY, SMNVEV (reference sequence). The trim removed 8 bases at V and 5 bases at J, leaving 6 bases unmatched. CDR3 amino acids: CASSDRVNEQYF. CDR3 bases: TGTGCCAGCTCCGACAGGGTCAACGAGCAGTACTTC.

The sample holds many counts of this clonotype. The chain joins TRBV30 to TRBJ1-1; 8 bases line up with TRBD1. Germline V lookup: CDR1 GTSNPN, CDR2 SVGIG (reference sequence). The CDR3 runs to 15 residues. V was pared by 1 base and J by 0 bases, with 4 bases of the junction left unmatched. The CDR3 bases are TGTGCCTGGAGTGAAGCAGGGGGCTTGAACACTGAAGCTTTCTTT. Translation: CAWSEAGGLNTEAFF. Variable domain in full (rest from reference TRBV30 and TRBJ1-1): SQTIHQWPATLVQPVGSPLSLECTVEGTSNPNLYWYRQAAGRGLQLLFYSVGIGQISSEVPQNLSASRPQDRQFILSSKKLLLSDSGFYLCAWSEAGGLNTEAFFGQGTRLTVV.

The CDR3 coding sequence is TGTGCCACGGAATTAGCGGGGTGGACCGGGGAGCTGTTTTTT. Protein sequence: CATELAGWTGELFF. This sequence joins TRBV19 and TRBJ2-2, with TRBD2 matching over 8 bases. Germline V gene sequence: CDR1 LNHDA, CDR2 SQIVND (reference sequence). V gave up 10 bases and J gave up 5 bases; unmatched junction bases: 9. The CDR3 runs to 14 residues.

The chain recombines TRBV20-1 with TRBJ2-7, with D maybe TRBD1 (6 bases). Germline V lookup: CDR1 DFQATT, CDR2 SNEGSKA (reference sequence). This CDR3 is 12 amino acids long. The DNA for the CDR3 is TGCAGCCGCCGGGACAACTCCTACGAGCAGTACTTC. This gives the protein CSRRDNSYEQYF.

This clonotype has at least ten counts. The V gene is TRBV6-1, the J gene TRBJ1-5, with a possible D match to TRBD1 (5 bases). With 2 bases removed from V and 0 bases from J, the gap between germline ends came to 14 bases. This CDR3 comprises 17 residues. CDR1 and CDR2 from the germline V gene are MNHNS and SASEGT. DNA of the CDR3: TGTGCCAGCAGTGAAAAGATGTGGGGGGATAGCAATCAGCCCCAGCATTTT. Protein sequence: CASSEKMWGDSNQPQHF.

This clonotype was found many times. This sequence joins TRBV6-1 and TRBJ1-1, with a tentative D call TRBD1 (5 bases). From germline, CDR1 is MNHNS and CDR2 SASEGT. This CDR3 contains 13 residues. V lost 8 bases and J 4 bases, leaving 14 bases between the germline ends. CDR3 bases: TGTGCCAGCGCTCAGGGTCGGAGCACTGAAGCTTTCTTT. As protein: CASAQGRSTEAFF.